This T cell receptor beta chain was retrieved from a study of Tregs in tolerant kidney transplant recipients. Study-wide points: Changing PCR primers prevented nucleotide comparison between some patients' samples.

The assay was immunoSEQ multiplex PCR, and TCRdb's table has in-frame clones only and misses some. The sample yields 14,000 to 15,000 clones, about four fifths seen once. This CDR3 comprises 15 residues. The trim removed 5 bases at V and 5 bases at J, leaving 6 bases unmatched. CDR1 LNHDA and CDR2 SQIVND come from the germline V gene (reference sequence). Thawed PBMCs were FACS-sorted into unstimulated CD4+CD25+CD127- regulatory T cells, CD4+CD25- non-regulatory cells, CD4 and CD8 cells. Turning to this clone: The antigen remains undetermined.

The sample consisted of Tregs from blood, taken before the transplant. The rearrangement joins TRBV19 to TRBJ1-4; 9 bases map to TRBD1. This TCR was recovered from a human donor who received a combined kidney and bone marrow transplant. The CDR3 bases are TGTGCCAGTAGTCGCGGGGACAGGGCAAATGAAAAACTGTTTTTT. It codes for CASSRGDRANEKLFF.